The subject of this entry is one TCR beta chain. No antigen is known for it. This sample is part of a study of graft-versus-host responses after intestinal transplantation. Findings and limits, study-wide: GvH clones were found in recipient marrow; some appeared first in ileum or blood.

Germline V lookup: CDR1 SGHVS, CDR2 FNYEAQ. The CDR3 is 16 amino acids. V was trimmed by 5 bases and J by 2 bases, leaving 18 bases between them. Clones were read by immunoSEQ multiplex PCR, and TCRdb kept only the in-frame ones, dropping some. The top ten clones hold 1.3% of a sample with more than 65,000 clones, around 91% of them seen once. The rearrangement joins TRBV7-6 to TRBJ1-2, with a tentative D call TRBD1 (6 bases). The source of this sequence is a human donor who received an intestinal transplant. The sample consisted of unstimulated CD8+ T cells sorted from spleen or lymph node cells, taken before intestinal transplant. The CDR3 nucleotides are TGTGCCAGCAGCCAAGGGGGTCAGGGGCTCAACTATGGCTACACCTTC. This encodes CASSQGGQGLNYGYTF.